This T cell receptor (beta chain) was documented in a study of shared clonotypes between healthy human individuals (dated by TCRdb to the early 2020s). Study-wide context: Three men and a couple of women, aged 18 to 49 years, made up the cohort. Between about 0.8 and 9 billion PBMCs per donor were obtained by leukapheresis. For each donor, three plates each were used for CD4 naive and CD4 memory, two plates were used for CD8 naive, and one plate was used for CD8 memory. Blood TCR repertoires of about 5 healthy adults were deeply sequenced to estimate repertoire size and the extent of clonotype sharing between individuals. To increase sequencing depth and limit assay-specific biases, different laboratories used diverse techniques to prepare libraries and sequence TCR repertoires. Broader findings and caveats from the paper: Sampling was limited to blood, and TCR repertoires in tissue likely differ from TCR repertoires in blood. Because the study included only a small number of donors, the genetic and exposure-history diversity represented was limited. Higher generation probabilities were observed for clonotypes shared by all four sorted-subset donors than for non-shared clonotypes. Larger estimated clonotype richness was generally found for naive subsets than for memory subsets. Pairwise subsampling led to the expectation that sequencing depth would affect the degree of clonotype sharing among donors. Rarefaction of sorted-subset datasets indicated incomplete sequencing despite the large sequencing depth. When four donors were compared, the shared fraction of clonotypes was around 4.6% for naive CD4, around 4% for naive CD8, 2% to 2.5% for memory CD4, and 0.35% to 0.4% for memory CD8.

Donors were healthy HIV-negative adults with no recently reported acute infections or vaccinations. Every donor was a Caucasian adult residing in Nashville, Tennessee, USA. CD4+ T cells were enriched by magnetic negative selection; naive cells were then positively selected on CD45RA, and the negative fraction formed the memory subset. Blood was obtained by leukapheresis, after which PBMCs were separated by Ficoll-Histopaque density gradient centrifugation and cryopreserved in liquid nitrogen vapor phase. Analytical flow cytometry was used to check the purity and quantity of every magnetically sorted T cell population. From each sorted fraction, genomic DNA was isolated and quantified by UV absorbance on a Nanodrop 2000c. V loses 7 bases of germline sequence and J loses 3 bases, and the interval between the two ends is 6 bases. In the germline V gene, CDR1 corresponds to SNHLY and CDR2 to FYNNEI. Spanning cysteine to phenylalanine, the CDR3 consists of 11 amino acids. Only the CDR3 part of the read is kept: 33 bases, read in frame from the first base.

TCR CDR3 regions were amplified from genomic DNA by multiplex PCR using the deep immunoSEQ assay. Extracted genomic DNA from each cell subset was spread evenly across all wells of several immunoSEQ 96-well plates, with each plate serving as a replicate. For sorted subsets, 150 to 200 ng genomic DNA, equal to 25,000 to 35,000 T cell genomes, was loaded into each replicate PCR. The purified libraries were quantified using a Qubit 3.0 fluorometer, sized with a Bioanalyzer 2100, and then quantified again using the KAPA Library Quantification kit. Each immunoSEQ 96-well plate was sequenced on its own single-read 150-cycle Illumina NextSeq 550 flow cell. Per the source publication's procedure: Because the immunoSEQ output included only junctional sequences and no quality scores, the filtering could not be the same as the filtering used for full-length reads. To assign V/J genes and CDR3, sequences were annotated against IMGT germline references using PyIR, a Python wrapper for IgBLAST v1.9. Reads were removed for weak V/J assignments (E-value above 1e-6), missing CDR3, stop codons, out-of-frame junctions, or ambiguous translated residues. V3J clonotypes were defined as sequences sharing an identical inferred V gene, J gene, and CDR3 amino acid sequence. To compute the percentage overlap between repertoires, the number of shared unique clonotypes was divided by the size of the smaller repertoire. RTK rarefaction, the Chao1 estimator, and Recon v2.1 estimates of unobserved clonotypes were used to assess repertoire richness. Generation probabilities were computed with OLGA for all TCRbeta clonotypes obtained by the gDNA method from a handful of donors. TCRdb mirrors the immuneACCESS table, restricted to in-frame sequences. Some clones are absent from its copies; in checked studies, under half trace to an unresolved V gene, and the reason for the others is unknown. That table is the source of V, J and clone size, and D and trimming were worked out from the DNA. The sample contains about 680,000 clones, more than 70% of them found a single time. The ten largest clones add up to 1.5% to 2% of the sample.

Concerning this clone: Its specific antigen is unknown. No base quality information exists; no much larger clone differs at one position.

The rearrangement combines TRBV2 with TRBJ1-1; the D gene remains uncertain. This receptor was identified in a woman younger than 45 in good health. Sequencing input: memory CD4+ T cells sorted from blood. Read against the paper, the sample's cell subset or site label means: CD45RA-negative fraction. The nucleotide sequence is TGTGCCAGCACGGCAGACACTGAAGCTTTCTTT. The encoded protein is CASTADTEAFF.